A selection of T cell receptor beta chains follows, all from one sample in a study of blood T cell repertoires in COVID-19. Profiled with immunoSEQ multiplex PCR; TCRdb holds only in-frame clones, not every one. The sample yields about 310,000 clones, 85% to 90% seen once. The sample was PBMCs or T cells enriched from blood (not recorded which). These receptors were taken from a young woman with acute COVID-19. The CDR3 runs from the conserved cysteine through the conserved F or W. Fields, in order: D gene, J gene, CDR3 length, clone size, V gene, CDR3 DNA, CDR3 protein. D genes are given only for firm matches. The size entry is marked missing in some rows and otherwise reads once, few, many or a size class.

. | TRBJ1-4 | 13 | . | TRBV12-3/TRBV12-4 | TGTGCCAGCAGTAGACAGATCGGCGAAAAACTGTTTTTT | CASSRQIGEKLFF
TRBD1 | TRBJ1-2 | 14 | . | TRBV5-1 | TGCGCCAGCAGCACCGGACAGGGGGGCTATGGCTACACCTTC | CASSTGQGGYGYTF
. | TRBJ2-1 | 15 | . | TRBV14 | TGTGCCAGCAGCCCCTTCGTAACTGACTACAATGAGCAGTTCTTC | CASSPFVTDYNEQFF
TRBD1 | TRBJ1-1 | 14 | . | TRBV9 | TGTGCCAGCAGCGTAAGGACATACAGGGGCGAAGCTTTCTTT | CASSVRTYRGEAFF
TRBD1 | TRBJ1-2 | 12 | . | TRBV29-1 | TGCAGCGCGGTTCAGGGGGCCTATGGCTACACCTTC | CSAVQGAYGYTF
TRBD1 | TRBJ1-1 | 17 | . | TRBV28 | TGTGCCAGCAGTTTATCGTTCCTGAGGGGGCGGAACACTGAAGCTTTCTTT | CASSLSFLRGRNTEAFF
. | TRBJ2-3 | 15 | . | TRBV18 | TGTGCCAGCTCACCAGCCGGGGAGGGCACAGATACGCAGTATTTT | CASSPAGEGTDTQYF
. | TRBJ1-4 | 13 | . | TRBV12-3/TRBV12-4 | TGTGCCAGCAGTTTATCGGGGGGTGAAAAACTGTTTTTT | CASSLSGGEKLFF
TRBD1 | TRBJ1-5 | 15 | . | TRBV18 | TGTGCCAGCTCACCAACGGGACAGGGTTCACAGCCCCAGCATTTT | CASSPTGQGSQPQHF
TRBD1 | TRBJ2-2 | 13 | . | TRBV18 | TGTGCCAGCTCACCCGGGACAGCCGGGGAGCTGTTTTTT | CASSPGTAGELFF
. | TRBJ2-6 | 13 | . | TRBV29-1 | TGCAGCGTTGAGTACTCTGGGGCCAACGTCCTGACTTTC | CSVEYSGANVLTF
. | TRBJ1-5 | 13 | . | TRBV2 | TGTGCCAGCAGCCCCGGGAGCAATCAGCCCCAGCATTTT | CASSPGSNQPQHF
. | TRBJ1-3 | 14 | . | TRBV13 | TGTGCCAGCAGCTTGGCAGGGTCAGGAAACACCATATATTTT | CASSLAGSGNTIYF
TRBD2 | TRBJ2-1 | 16 | . | TRBV2 | TGTGCCAGCAAGGCCCTTAGCGGGAGTAGATCGAATGAGCAGTTCTTC | CASKALSGSRSNEQFF
. | TRBJ2-1 | 11 | once | TRBV5-8 | TGTGCCAGCAGCTTGGCCCTAGTCCTACTCTTC | CASSLALVLLF
. | TRBJ1-1 | 12 | . | TRBV6-5 | TGTGGGAACAGGGCGCTTAACACTGAAGCTTTCTTT | CGNRALNTEAFF
TRBD1 | TRBJ1-3 | 18 | . | TRBV18 | TGTGCCAGCTCACTACTCGATGGACAGGCCCCCTCTGGAAACACCATATATTTT | CASSLLDGQAPSGNTIYF
. | TRBJ2-2 | 14 | . | TRBV29-1 | TGCAGCGTTTACAGACAGGGAGGTACCGGGGAGCTGTTTTTT | CSVYRQGGTGELFF
TRBD1 | TRBJ1-2 | 15 | . | TRBV28 | TGTGCCAGCAGTTCACCGGGACAGTCCGACTATGGCTACACCTTC | CASSSPGQSDYGYTF